One sample yielded the 29 T cell receptor beta chains listed below, sequenced in a study of cytomegalovirus exposure and HLA in healthy donors. Repertoires were generated with immunoSEQ multiplex PCR, while TCRdb's copy carries only in-frame clones and drops some. This table has some 140,000 clones, approximately 85% appearing once. The material sequenced was PBMCs. The receptors stem from a woman aged 25 to 39 in good health and CMV-seronegative.

The chain is built from TRBV5-4 and TRBJ1-6, with 10 positions matching TRBD1. CDR3 length equals 14 residues. Trimming took 4 bases from V and 10 from J; bases not matched to a gene: 5. Germline CDR1 reads SGHNT; CDR2 reads YYREEE (reference sequence). CDR3 coding DNA: TGTGCCAGCAGCCCCGGGACAGGGGACTCACCCCTCCACTTT. As protein: CASSPGTGDSPLHF.

V gene TRBV5-5 combines with J gene TRBJ1-2, with D hard to call. Between the trimmed V and J ends, which lost 3 bases and 14 bases, there was a span of 23 bases. CDR1 and CDR2 (germline): SGHKS, YYEKEE (reference sequence). This CDR3 is built from 14 residues. Here the CDR3 reads CASSSPLRASSWTF. CDR3 nucleotides: TGTGCCAGCAGCTCCCCTTTGAGGGCTTCTTCGTGGACCTTC. Variable domain in full (rest from reference TRBV5-5 and TRBJ1-2): DAGVTQSPTHLIKTRGQQVTLRCSPISGHKSVSWYQQVLGQGPQFIFQYYEKEERGRGNFPDRFSARQFPNYSSELNVNALLLGDSALYLCASSSPLRASSWTFGSGTRLTVV.

The chain links TRBV5-6 to TRBJ2-1; 7 nucleotides line up with TRBD1. CDR3 size: 14 residues. V dropped 3 bases and J dropped 7; count of bases not matched to a gene: 7. CDR1 is SGHDT, CDR2 YYEEEE, per germline. In nucleotides, the CDR3 is TGTGCCAGCAGCTCTACAGGGGAATCGAATGAGCAGTTCTTC. Its translation is CASSSTGESNEQFF.

The chain joins TRBV7-3 to TRBJ2-7; 10 bases line up with TRBD1. CDR3 size: 13 residues. CDR1 and CDR2 from the germline V gene are SGHTA and FQGTGA. V shed 5 bases and J 6 bases; nucleotides not matched to a gene: 4. The CDR3 spells CASSPGTGVEQYF. The CDR3 DNA is TGTGCCAGCAGCCCCGGGACAGGGGTCGAGCAGTACTTC.

V usage is TRBV14 and J usage is TRBJ1-2, with D unclear. Trimming took off 2 bases at V and 3 bases at J, with 7 bases between the two ends. In germline, CDR1 is SGHDN, CDR2 FVKESK. The CDR3 runs 13 residues. CDR3 nucleotide sequence: TGTGCCAGCAGCCAACAAACTGACTATGGCTACACCTTC. Amino acids: CASSQQTDYGYTF.

The table lists this clone with a count of one. This chain uses TRBV10-1 with TRBJ2-2, with D uncertain. Per the germline V gene, CDR1 is WNHNN and CDR2 is SYGVQD (reference sequence). Trimming took 8 bases from V and 0 from J, leaving 7 bases between them. CDR3 size: 13 residues. The CDR3 sequence is CASLDTNTGELFF. The CDR3 region has the DNA TGCGCCAGCCTCGACACGAACACCGGGGAGCTGTTTTTT.

V usage is TRBV7-9 and J usage is TRBJ2-1; 8 bases line up with TRBD2. The CDR3 sequence is 15 residues long. Trimming removed 1 base from V and 7 bases from J; junction bases left unmatched: 6. The germline V gene has CDR1 SEHNR and CDR2 FQNEAQ (reference sequence). The CDR3 region has the DNA TGTGCCAGCAGCTTAGGCGGGGGGCCGGGAAATGAGCAGTTCTTC. This gives the protein CASSLGGGPGNEQFF.

The chain carries TRBV10-3 and TRBJ2-3; 8 bases are shared with TRBD2. This CDR3 spans 14 amino acids. Losses at the gene ends were 6 bases for V and 3 bases for J; bases not matched to a gene: 5. From germline, CDR1 is ENHRY and CDR2 SYGVKD. The CDR3 bases are TGTGCCATCAGGCACGGGGGGGGAACAGATACGCAGTATTTT. This gives the protein CAIRHGGGTDTQYF.

The rearrangement joins TRBV5-4 to TRBJ2-5, with 11 bases lining up with TRBD2. Germline V gene lookup returns CDR1 SGHNT and CDR2 YYREEE (reference sequence). This CDR3 is 15 amino acids long. V was pared by 4 bases and J by 2 bases, with 4 bases of the junction left unmatched. As DNA, the CDR3 is TGTGCCAGCAGCCAGACTAGCGGGGATCAAGAGACCCAGTACTTC. Translation: CASSQTSGDQETQYF. Based on the CDR3 plus reference TRBV5-4 and TRBJ2-5, the full variable domain is ETGVTQSPTHLIKTRGQQVTLRCSSQSGHNTVSWYQQALGQGPQFIFQYYREEENGRGNFPPRFSGLQFPNYSSELNVNALELDDSALYLCASSQTSGDQETQYFGPGTRLLVL.

This chain links TRBV13 with TRBJ2-1, with 13 nucleotides matching TRBD2. The CDR3 totals 17 residues. Germline-derived CDR1 and CDR2 are PRHDT and FYEKMQ (reference sequence). The V segment lost 4 bases and the J segment 0 bases; nucleotides outside the gene matches: 3. As DNA, the CDR3 is TGTGCCAGCAGCTGGGGGACTAGCGGGGCCTCCTACAATGAGCAGTTCTTC. Encoded protein: CASSWGTSGASYNEQFF. Together with reference TRBV13 and TRBJ2-1, the CDR3 gives the full variable domain: AAGVIQSPRHLIKEKRETATLKCYPIPRHDTVYWYQQGPGQDPQFLISFYEKMQSDKGSIPDRFSAQQFSDYHSELNMSSLELGDSALYFCASSWGTSGASYNEQFFGPGTRLTVL.

This clone has only a few counts. The chain links TRBV7-9 to TRBJ2-7, with 7 positions matching TRBD1. This CDR3 region has 15 residues. CDR1 is SEHNR and CDR2 is FQNEAQ in the germline V gene (reference sequence). After removal of 5 bases from V and 2 bases from J, the junction contained 9 bases not matched to a gene. The CDR3 DNA sequence: TGTGCCAGCAGCAGCCCCCTCGACAGGGCCTACGAGCAGTACTTC. It codes for CASSSPLDRAYEQYF.

The chain has TRBV19 and TRBJ2-7; TRBD1 matches 8 bases. The length of the CDR3 is 14 residues. V dropped 4 bases and J dropped 4; count of bases not matched to a gene: 6. Germline V gene sequence: CDR1 LNHDA, CDR2 SQIVND (reference sequence). CDR3 amino acids: CASSNTGGRYEQYF. Here the CDR3 DNA reads TGTGCCAGTAGTAACACAGGGGGAAGGTACGAGCAGTACTTC.

This clone was found once. V gene TRBV11-1 combines with J gene TRBJ1-5; maybe TRBD1 (5 bases). The CDR3 extends over 15 amino acids. V was trimmed by 5 bases and J by 1 base, leaving 12 bases between them. The germline CDR1 and CDR2 sequences are SGHAT and FQDESV (reference sequence). In nucleotides, the CDR3 is TGTGCCAGCAGCCCCGGGACTACGAGCAATCAGCCCCAGCATTTT. This encodes CASSPGTTSNQPQHF.

The chain employs TRBV7-2 and TRBJ2-3; possibly TRBD2 for D (6 bases). V dropped 1 base and J dropped 2 bases, with 13 bases sitting between them. Germline V gene lookup returns CDR1 SGHTA and CDR2 FQGNSA. This CDR3 has 16 amino acids. CDR3 residues: CASSLGSSDITDTQYF. The CDR3 DNA reads as TGTGCCAGCAGCTTAGGATCTAGCGATATCACAGATACGCAGTATTTT. Full variable domain (remainder filled in from reference TRBV7-2 and TRBJ2-3): GAGVSQSPSNKVTEKGKDVELRCDPISGHTALYWYRQSLGQGLEFLIYFQGNSAPDKSGLPSDRFSAERTGGSVSTLTIQRTQQEDSAVYLCASSLGSSDITDTQYFGPGTRLTVL.

The rearrangement links TRBV7-9 to TRBJ1-2; 8 nucleotides agree with TRBD1. The CDR3 consists of 16 residues. CDR1 SEHNR and CDR2 FQNEAQ come from the germline V gene (reference sequence). The J segment lost 4 bases and the V segment lost 6 bases, leaving 13 bases of the junction unmatched. The CDR3 bases are TGTGCCAGCAGGCAGGGGGCTAGTTCGGTCCTCTATGGCTACACCTTC. Encoded protein: CASRQGASSVLYGYTF. Using reference TRBV7-9 and TRBJ1-2 for the parts outside the CDR3, the full variable domain is DTGVSQNPRHKITKRGQNVTFRCDPISEHNRLYWYRQTLGQGPEFLTYFQNEAQLEKSRLLSDRFSAERPKGSFSTLEIQRTEQGDSAMYLCASRQGASSVLYGYTFGSGTRLTVV.

The count of this clone is one. CDR3: CASSLLENANTGELFF. The CDR3 region has the DNA TGTGCCAGCAGCTTATTGGAGAACGCGAACACCGGGGAGCTGTTTTTT. The chain employs TRBV11-2 and TRBJ2-2; D is unclear. Between the trimmed V and J ends, which lost 2 bases and 0 bases, there was a span of 10 bases. This CDR3 has 16 amino acids. CDR1 is SGHAT, CDR2 FQNNGV, per germline.

The chain has TRBV5-4 and TRBJ2-3, with 10 positions matching TRBD2. V shed 4 bases and J 6 bases; nucleotides not matched to a gene: 11. Germline CDR1 SGHNT, CDR2 YYREEE (reference sequence). The CDR3 extends over 16 amino acids. Here the CDR3 reads CASSLAGSGGRDTQYF. The CDR3 region has the DNA TGTGCCAGCAGCCTCGCGGGTAGCGGGGGGCGGGATACGCAGTATTTT.

V usage is TRBV19 and J usage is TRBJ2-3; no definite D call. The V gene lost 3 bases and the J gene lost 0 bases, with 10 bases spanning the gap. Germline V gene sequence: CDR1 LNHDA, CDR2 SQIVND (reference sequence). The CDR3 consists of 15 residues. CDR3 residues: CASSISWASTDTQYF. CDR3 sequence (DNA): TGTGCCAGTAGTATCAGTTGGGCTAGCACAGATACGCAGTATTTT. Full variable domain (outside the CDR3, taken from reference TRBV19 and TRBJ2-3): DGGITQSPKYLFRKEGQNVTLSCEQNLNHDAMYWYRQDPGQGLRLIYYSQIVNDFQKGDIAEGYSVSREKKESFPLTVTSAQKNPTAFYLCASSISWASTDTQYFGPGTRLTVL.

The chain is built from TRBV5-4 and TRBJ2-1; 10 bases map to TRBD1. CDR1 is SGHNT, CDR2 YYREEE, per germline (reference sequence). Trimming at V came to 0 bases and at J to 6 bases, leaving 3 bases not matched to a gene. The CDR3 consists of 15 residues. The CDR3 DNA reads as TGTGCCAGCAGCTTGGGTGGACAGGGGGGCAATGAGCAGTTCTTC. This gives the protein CASSLGGQGGNEQFF.

The rearrangement uses TRBV6-5 and TRBJ1-1; a weak D match, TRBD1 (5 bases). The V end was cut by 2 bases, the J end by 8 bases, with 9 bases between. CDR1 is MNHEY and CDR2 is SVGAGI in the germline V gene. The CDR3 has 12 residues. The CDR3: CASSYDGGEAFF. Written as DNA, the CDR3 is TGTGCCAGCAGTTACGATGGGGGGGAAGCTTTCTTT.

J is TRBJ2-7 and V is TRBV15; TRBD1 aligns across 7 bases. V gave up 0 bases and J gave up 3 bases; unmatched junction bases: 8. Germline V gene lookup returns CDR1 LNHNV and CDR2 YYDKDF (reference sequence). CDR3 length: 16 amino acids. The CDR3 bases are TGTGCCACCAGCAGAGATCAGACAGGGTTATACTACGAGCAGTACTTC. The encoded protein is CATSRDQTGLYYEQYF.

The chain carries TRBV6-1 and TRBJ2-7, with D tentatively TRBD1 (5 bases). Germline assignment: CDR1 MNHNS and CDR2 SASEGT. V lost 7 bases, J lost 6 bases, and 10 bases lay in between. The CDR3 has 11 residues. The CDR3 region is CASTFRGEQYF. The DNA for the CDR3 is TGTGCCAGCACCTTTAGGGGCGAGCAGTACTTC.

The CDR3 DNA is TGCGCCACCGGGACAGGGGCCTATAATTCACCCCTCCACTTT. This encodes CATGTGAYNSPLHF. The genes are TRBV10-2 and TRBJ1-6; 10 bases are shared with TRBD1. CDR1 is WSHSY and CDR2 is SAAADI in the germline V gene. Trimming at V came to 10 bases and at J to 2 bases, leaving 2 bases not matched to a gene. The length of the CDR3 is 14 residues.

This clone has just one count. The chain carries TRBV27 and TRBJ2-7, with 9 positions matching TRBD2. This CDR3 is built from 14 residues. Unmatched junction bases numbered 5, after V lost 5 bases and J lost 3 bases. The germline gives CDR1 MNHEY, CDR2 SMNVEV (reference sequence). This CDR3 reads CASSRSGGIYEQYF. The CDR3 region has the DNA TGTGCCAGCAGTAGGAGCGGGGGGATCTACGAGCAGTACTTC.

The CDR3 region is CASSPPEGAADTQYF. Here the CDR3 DNA reads TGTGCCAGTAGCCCACCTGAGGGGGCAGCAGATACGCAGTATTTT. The rearrangement uses TRBV19 and TRBJ2-3; 7 bases line up with TRBD1. The CDR3 length is 15 residues. CDR1 and CDR2 (germline): LNHDA, SQIVND (reference sequence). Trimming removed 6 bases from V and 4 bases from J; junction bases left unmatched: 10.

The gene calls are TRBV6-6 and TRBJ1-4, with D perhaps matching TRBD1 (5 bases). Germline lookup yields CDR1 MNHNY and CDR2 SVGAGI (reference sequence). The CDR3 runs to 13 residues. Trimming cost V 6 bases and J 8 bases, with 13 bases left between them. The DNA of the CDR3 is TGTGCCAGCAGCCTCCAGTGGGGCGAAAAACTGTTTTTT. Translation gives CASSLQWGEKLFF.

This clone was seen more than once but under ten times. This chain connects TRBV7-9 to TRBJ2-7, with 7 bases matching TRBD1. After removal of 11 bases from V and 4 bases from J, the junction contained 14 bases not matched to a gene. Germline assignment: CDR1 SEHNR and CDR2 FQNEAQ (reference sequence). This CDR3 has 14 amino acids. CDR3 loop: CASGLGTALYEQYF. The CDR3 nucleotides read TGTGCCTCAGGACTGGGGACAGCTTTATACGAGCAGTACTTC.

The chain recombines TRBV5-6 with TRBJ1-1; 12 bases line up with TRBD1. Germline V lookup: CDR1 SGHDT, CDR2 YYEEEE. V was pared by 4 bases and J by 11 bases, with 12 bases of the junction left unmatched. CDR3 length: 15 amino acids. CDR3 sequence: CASSPITGTGGSAFF. CDR3 nucleotide sequence: TGTGCCAGCAGCCCCATTACCGGGACAGGGGGCTCGGCTTTCTTT.

This clone showed up just once. This sequence joins TRBV5-4 and TRBJ2-6; TRBD1 aligns across 7 bases. This CDR3 contains 17 residues. J was trimmed by 3 bases and V by 9 bases; bases with no gene match: 15. CDR1 SGHNT and CDR2 YYREEE come from the germline V gene (reference sequence). CDR3 sequence: CATADTGVYSGANVLTF. The CDR3, as DNA: TGTGCCACCGCTGACACAGGGGTCTATAGTGGGGCCAACGTCCTGACTTTC.